This TCR beta chain was sequenced for a study of blood T cells in healthy people across ages. Notes on the study in general: Roughly linear age-related decline in beta diversity appeared, significant by age 40.

The sample holds a few counts of this clonotype. The antigen is unknown. The CDR3 length is 15 residues. Trimming cost V 4 bases and J 11 bases, with 23 bases left between them. Germline CDR1 and CDR2: SGHTA and FQGNSA. The donors, aged roughly 6 to 100, were healthy Caucasians from Russia. The authors isolated at least 6 million PBMCs per sample. A second about 7 to 11 cycle PCR used barcoded and J-beta primers. One entry per CDR3 protein results from TCRdb running MiXCR on the 5' RACE reads. There are about 580,000 distinct CDR3 sequences in the sample; around 48% occur only once, and 20% to 25% lies in the top ten.

The V gene is TRBV7-2, the J gene TRBJ2-5, with a tentative D call TRBD2 (6 bases). The sequencing sample was made of blood. The TCR originated in a man at least 80 years old in good health. The CDR3 DNA reads TGTGCCAGCAGCTCAACCGGGACCGTGGAGGGAGAGCAGTACTTC. It yields the protein CASSSTGTVEGEQYF.